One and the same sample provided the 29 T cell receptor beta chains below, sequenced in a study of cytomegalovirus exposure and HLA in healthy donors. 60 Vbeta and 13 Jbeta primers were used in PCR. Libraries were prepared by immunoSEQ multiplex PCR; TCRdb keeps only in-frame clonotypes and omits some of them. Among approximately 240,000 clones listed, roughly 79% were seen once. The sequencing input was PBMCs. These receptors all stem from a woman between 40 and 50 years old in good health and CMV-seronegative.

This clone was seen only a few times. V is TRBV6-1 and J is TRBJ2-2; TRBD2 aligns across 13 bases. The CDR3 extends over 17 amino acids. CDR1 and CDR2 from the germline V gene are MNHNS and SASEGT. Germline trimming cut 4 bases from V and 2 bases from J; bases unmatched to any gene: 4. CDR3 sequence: CASSVTSGGVNTGELFF. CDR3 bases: TGTGCCAGCAGTGTTACTAGCGGGGGGGTAAACACCGGGGAGCTGTTTTTT.

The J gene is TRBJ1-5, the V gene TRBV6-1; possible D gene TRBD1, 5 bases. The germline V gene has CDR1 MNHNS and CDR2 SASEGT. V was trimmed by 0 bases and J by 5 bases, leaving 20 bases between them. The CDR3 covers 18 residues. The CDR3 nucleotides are TGTGCCAGCAGTGAAGCAGCCGGGACTCTTGTTTCCGATCAGCCCCAGCATTTT. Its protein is CASSEAAGTLVSDQPQHF.

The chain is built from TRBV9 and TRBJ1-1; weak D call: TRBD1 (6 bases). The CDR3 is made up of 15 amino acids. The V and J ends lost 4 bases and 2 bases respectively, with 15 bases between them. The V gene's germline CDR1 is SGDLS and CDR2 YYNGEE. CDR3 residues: CASSKRPGVNTEAFF. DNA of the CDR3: TGTGCCAGCAGCAAACGCCCAGGGGTTAACACTGAAGCTTTCTTT.

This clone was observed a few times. In DNA form, the CDR3 reads TGTGCCTGGAGTACGGGACAGGGGGATGAAAAACTGTTTTTT. This sequence encodes CAWSTGQGDEKLFF. The chain combines TRBV30 with TRBJ1-4; 11 positions agree with TRBD1. Trimming removed 2 bases from V and 6 bases from J; junction bases left unmatched: 2. Per germline, CDR1 GTSNPN and CDR2 SVGIG (reference sequence). CDR3 length: 14 residues. The full variable domain, its missing parts supplied by reference TRBV30 and TRBJ1-4, is SQTIHQWPATLVQPVGSPLSLECTVEGTSNPNLYWYRQAAGRGLQLLFYSVGIGQISSEVPQNLSASRPQDRQFILSSKKLLLSDSGFYLCAWSTGQGDEKLFFGSGTQLSVL.

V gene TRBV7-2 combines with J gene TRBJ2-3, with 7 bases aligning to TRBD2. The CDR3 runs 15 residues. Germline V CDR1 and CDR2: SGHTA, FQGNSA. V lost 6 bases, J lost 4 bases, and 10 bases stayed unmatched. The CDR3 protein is CASSPGLVLSDTQYF. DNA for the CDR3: TGTGCCAGCAGTCCCGGACTAGTTTTGTCAGATACGCAGTATTTT. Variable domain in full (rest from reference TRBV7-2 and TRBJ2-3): GAGVSQSPSNKVTEKGKDVELRCDPISGHTALYWYRQSLGQGLEFLIYFQGNSAPDKSGLPSDRFSAERTGGSVSTLTIQRTQQEDSAVYLCASSPGLVLSDTQYFGPGTRLTVL.

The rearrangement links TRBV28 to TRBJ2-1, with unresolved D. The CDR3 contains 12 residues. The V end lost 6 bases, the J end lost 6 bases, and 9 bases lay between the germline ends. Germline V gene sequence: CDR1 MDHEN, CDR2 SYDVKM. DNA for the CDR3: TGTGCCAGCAGACTGCCCCCCAATGAGCAGTTCTTC. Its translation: CASRLPPNEQFF.

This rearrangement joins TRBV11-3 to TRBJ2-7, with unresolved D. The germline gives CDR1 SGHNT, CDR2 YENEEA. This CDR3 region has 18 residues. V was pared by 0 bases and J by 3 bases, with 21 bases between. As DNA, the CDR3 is TGTGCCAGCAGCTTAGACGGCTCACCAGGCGCCGTAATCTACGAGCAGTACTTC. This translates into CASSLDGSPGAVIYEQYF. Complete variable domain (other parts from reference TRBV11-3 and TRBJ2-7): EAGVVQSPRYKIIEKKQPVAFWCNPISGHNTLYWYLQNLGQGPELLIRYENEEAVDDSQLPKDRFSAERLKGVDSTLKIQPAELGDSAVYLCASSLDGSPGAVIYEQYFGPGTRLTVT.

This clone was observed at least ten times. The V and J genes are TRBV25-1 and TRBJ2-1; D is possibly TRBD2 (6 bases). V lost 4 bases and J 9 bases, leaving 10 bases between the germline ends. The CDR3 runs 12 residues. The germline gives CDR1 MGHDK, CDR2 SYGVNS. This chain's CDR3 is CASSGLDSEQFF. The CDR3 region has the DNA TGTGCCAGCAGTGGACTAGACAGTGAGCAGTTCTTC.

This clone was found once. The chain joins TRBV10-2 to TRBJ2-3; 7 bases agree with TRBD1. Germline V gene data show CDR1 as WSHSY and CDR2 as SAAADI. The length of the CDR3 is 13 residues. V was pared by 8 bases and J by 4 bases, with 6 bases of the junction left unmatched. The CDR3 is CASLEGASDTQYF. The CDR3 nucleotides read TGCGCCAGCCTAGAGGGGGCTTCAGATACGCAGTATTTT.

CDR3: CASSKGASTDTQYF. The CDR3 DNA reads as TGTGCCAGCAGTAAGGGGGCTAGCACAGATACGCAGTATTTT. The rearrangement joins TRBV11-3 to TRBJ2-3; TRBD1 agrees at 7 bases. CDR1 is SGHNT, CDR2 YENEEA, per germline. Trimming removed 6 bases from V and 0 bases from J; junction bases left unmatched: 3. This CDR3 is 14 amino acids long.

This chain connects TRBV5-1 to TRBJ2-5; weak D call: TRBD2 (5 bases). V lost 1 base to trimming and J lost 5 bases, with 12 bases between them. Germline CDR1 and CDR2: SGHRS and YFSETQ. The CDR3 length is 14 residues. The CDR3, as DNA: TGCGCCAGCAGCTTGTCGGGAAGAGGGGAGACCCAGTACTTC. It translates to CASSLSGRGETQYF.

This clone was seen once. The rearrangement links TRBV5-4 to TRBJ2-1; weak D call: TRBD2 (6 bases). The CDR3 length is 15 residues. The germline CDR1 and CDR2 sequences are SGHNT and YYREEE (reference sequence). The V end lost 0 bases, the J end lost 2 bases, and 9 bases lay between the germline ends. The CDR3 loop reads CASSLGGVTYNEQFF. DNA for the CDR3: TGTGCCAGCAGCTTGGGCGGGGTTACCTACAATGAGCAGTTCTTC. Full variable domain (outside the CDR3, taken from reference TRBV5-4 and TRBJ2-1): ETGVTQSPTHLIKTRGQQVTLRCSSQSGHNTVSWYQQALGQGPQFIFQYYREEENGRGNFPPRFSGLQFPNYSSELNVNALELDDSALYLCASSLGGVTYNEQFFGPGTRLTVL.

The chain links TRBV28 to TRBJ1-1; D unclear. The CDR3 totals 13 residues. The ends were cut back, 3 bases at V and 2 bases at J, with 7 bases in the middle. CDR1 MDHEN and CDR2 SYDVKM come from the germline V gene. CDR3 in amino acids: CASSFGENTEAFF. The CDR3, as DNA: TGTGCCAGCAGTTTCGGGGAAAACACTGAAGCTTTCTTT.

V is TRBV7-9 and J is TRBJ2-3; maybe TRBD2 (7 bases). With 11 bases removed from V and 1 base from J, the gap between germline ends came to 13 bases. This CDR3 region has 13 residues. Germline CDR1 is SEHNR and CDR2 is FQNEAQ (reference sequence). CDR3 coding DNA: TGTGCCGGTGGGGGGGCTGGCACAGATACGCAGTATTTT. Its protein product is CAGGGAGTDTQYF.

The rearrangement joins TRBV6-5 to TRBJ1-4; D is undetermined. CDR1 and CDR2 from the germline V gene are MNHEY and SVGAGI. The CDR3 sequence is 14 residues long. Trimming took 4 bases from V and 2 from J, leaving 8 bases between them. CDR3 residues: CASSFGTTNEKLFF. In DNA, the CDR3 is TGTGCCAGCAGTTTCGGTACGACTAATGAAAAACTGTTTTTT.

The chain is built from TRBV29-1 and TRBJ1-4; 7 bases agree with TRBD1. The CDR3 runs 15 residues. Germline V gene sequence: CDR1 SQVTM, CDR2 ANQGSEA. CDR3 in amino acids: CGLSIRGPVNEKLFF. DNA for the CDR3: TGCGGCCTATCAATTAGGGGGCCCGTTAATGAAAAACTGTTTTTT.

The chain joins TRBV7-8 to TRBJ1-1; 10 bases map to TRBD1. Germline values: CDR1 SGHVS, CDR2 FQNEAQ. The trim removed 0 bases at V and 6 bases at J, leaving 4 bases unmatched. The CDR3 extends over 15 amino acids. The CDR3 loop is CASSLAGTGDSEAFF. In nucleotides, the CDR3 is TGTGCCAGCAGCTTAGCAGGGACAGGGGATTCTGAAGCTTTCTTT.

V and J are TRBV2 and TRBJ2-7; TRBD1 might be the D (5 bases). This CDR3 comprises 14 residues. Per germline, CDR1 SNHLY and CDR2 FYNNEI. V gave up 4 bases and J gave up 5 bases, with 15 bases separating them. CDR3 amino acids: CASSGEHWGNEQYF. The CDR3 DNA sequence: TGTGCCAGCAGTGGGGAACACTGGGGCAACGAGCAGTACTTC.

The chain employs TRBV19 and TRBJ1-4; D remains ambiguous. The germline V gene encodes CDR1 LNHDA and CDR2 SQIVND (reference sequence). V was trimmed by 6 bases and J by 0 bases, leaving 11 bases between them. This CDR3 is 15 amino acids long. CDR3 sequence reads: CASRRYHATNEKLFF. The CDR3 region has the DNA TGTGCCAGTAGGCGATATCATGCAACTAATGAAAAACTGTTTTTT. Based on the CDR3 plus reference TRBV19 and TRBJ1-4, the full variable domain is DGGITQSPKYLFRKEGQNVTLSCEQNLNHDAMYWYRQDPGQGLRLIYYSQIVNDFQKGDIAEGYSVSREKKESFPLTVTSAQKNPTAFYLCASRRYHATNEKLFFGSGTQLSVL.

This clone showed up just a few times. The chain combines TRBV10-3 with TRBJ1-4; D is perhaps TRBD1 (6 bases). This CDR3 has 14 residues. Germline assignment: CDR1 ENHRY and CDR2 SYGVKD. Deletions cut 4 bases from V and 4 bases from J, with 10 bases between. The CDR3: CAISVSGDNEKLFF. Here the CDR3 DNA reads TGTGCCATCAGTGTATCAGGGGATAATGAAAAACTGTTTTTT.

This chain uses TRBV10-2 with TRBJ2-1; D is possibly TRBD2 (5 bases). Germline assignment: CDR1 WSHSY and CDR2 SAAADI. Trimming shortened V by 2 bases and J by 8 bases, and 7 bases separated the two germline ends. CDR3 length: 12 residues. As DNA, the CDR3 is TGCGCCAGCAGTGAGAGAGGGTATGAGCAGTTCTTC. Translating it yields CASSERGYEQFF.

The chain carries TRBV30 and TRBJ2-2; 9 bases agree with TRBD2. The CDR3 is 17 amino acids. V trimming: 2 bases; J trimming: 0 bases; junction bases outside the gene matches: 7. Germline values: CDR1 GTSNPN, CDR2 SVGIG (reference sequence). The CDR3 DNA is TGTGCCTGGAGTATTAGCGGGGGAGCCGCGAACACCGGGGAGCTGTTTTTT. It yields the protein CAWSISGGAANTGELFF.

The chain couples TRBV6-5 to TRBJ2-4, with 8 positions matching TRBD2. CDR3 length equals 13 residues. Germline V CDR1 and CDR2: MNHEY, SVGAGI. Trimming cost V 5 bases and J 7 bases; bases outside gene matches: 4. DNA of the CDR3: TGTGCCAGCAGTGCCGGACTAGCCAACATTCAGTACTTC. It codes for CASSAGLANIQYF.

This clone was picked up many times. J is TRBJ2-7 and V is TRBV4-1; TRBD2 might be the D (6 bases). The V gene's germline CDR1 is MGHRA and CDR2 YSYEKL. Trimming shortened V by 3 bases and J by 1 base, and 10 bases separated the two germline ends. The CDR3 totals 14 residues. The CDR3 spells CASSQPTSSYEQYF. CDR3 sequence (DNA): TGCGCCAGCAGCCAGCCGACTAGTTCCTACGAGCAGTACTTC.

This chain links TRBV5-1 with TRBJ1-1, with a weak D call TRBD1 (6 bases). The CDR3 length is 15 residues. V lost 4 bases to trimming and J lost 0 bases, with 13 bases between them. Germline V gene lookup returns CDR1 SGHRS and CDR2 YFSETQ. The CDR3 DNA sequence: TGCGCCAGCAGCAGGGGGACACCTATGAACACTGAAGCTTTCTTT. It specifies CASSRGTPMNTEAFF.

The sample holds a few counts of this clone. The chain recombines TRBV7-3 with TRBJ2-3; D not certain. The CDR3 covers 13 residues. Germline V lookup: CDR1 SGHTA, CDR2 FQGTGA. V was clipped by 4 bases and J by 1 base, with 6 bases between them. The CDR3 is CASSYQGTDTQYF. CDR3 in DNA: TGTGCCAGCAGCTACCAGGGCACAGATACGCAGTATTTT.

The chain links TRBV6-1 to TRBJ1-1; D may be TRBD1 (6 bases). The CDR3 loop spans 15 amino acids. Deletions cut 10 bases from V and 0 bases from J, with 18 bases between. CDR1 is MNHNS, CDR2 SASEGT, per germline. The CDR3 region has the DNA TGTGCCACCCGAACCCAGGGGCTCCTGAACACTGAAGCTTTCTTT. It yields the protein CATRTQGLLNTEAFF.

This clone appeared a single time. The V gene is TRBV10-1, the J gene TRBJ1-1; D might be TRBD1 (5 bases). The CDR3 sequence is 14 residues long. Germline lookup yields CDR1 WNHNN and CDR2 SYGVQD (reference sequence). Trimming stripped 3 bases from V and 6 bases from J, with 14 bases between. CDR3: CASSDSPGSAEAFF. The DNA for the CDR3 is TGCGCCAGCAGTGACTCCCCAGGGTCCGCTGAAGCTTTCTTT.

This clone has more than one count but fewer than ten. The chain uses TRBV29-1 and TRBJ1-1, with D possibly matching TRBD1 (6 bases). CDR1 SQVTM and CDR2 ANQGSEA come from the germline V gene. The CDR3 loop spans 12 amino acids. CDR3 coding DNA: TGCAGTTACGGCAGGGGACCATCTGAAGCTTTCTTT. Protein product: CSYGRGPSEAFF. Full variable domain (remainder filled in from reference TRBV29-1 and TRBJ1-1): SAVISQKPSRDICQRGTSLTIQCQVDSQVTMMFWYRQQPGQSLTLIATANQGSEATYESGFVIDKFPISRPNLTFSTLTVSNMSPEDSSIYLCSYGRGPSEAFFGQGTRLTVV.